A selection of T cell receptor beta chains follows, all from one sample in a study of a mutant IDH1 vaccine in newly diagnosed glioma. No cognate antigen is known for these TCRs. The protocol was immunoSEQ multiplex PCR, while the TCRdb copy is restricted to in-frame clones and leaves out a portion. This table holds 50,000 or so clones, roughly 78% found once. Sequencing was performed on PBMCs, taken from a glioma patient whose treatment included an IDH1 peptide vaccine. Receptors were obtained from a woman in her forties with glioma. CDR3s include the opening cysteine and the closing phenylalanine or tryptophan. D genes are given only for firm matches. Clone size is not always given. Where it is, it says once, few, many or a class for expanded clones.

CDR3: CASTWDTYQPQHF
DNA: TGTGCCAGCACTTGGGACACTTATCAGCCCCAGCATTTT
size: -
D: -
length: 13
V: TRBV6-4
J: TRBJ1-5

CDR3: CASSYSAGNTIYF
DNA: TGTGCCAGCAGTTACTCAGCTGGAAACACCATATATTTT
size: few
D: -
length: 13
V: TRBV6-5
J: TRBJ1-3

CDR3: CASSPDRAYEQYF
DNA: TGTGCCAGCAGTCCTGACAGGGCCTACGAGCAGTACTTC
size: -
D: TRBD1
length: 13
V: TRBV2
J: TRBJ2-7

CDR3: CASSLGIRQGSVNTEAFF
DNA: TGTGCCAGCAGCTTAGGGATTCGACAGGGTAGCGTGAACACTGAAGCTTTCTTT
size: few
D: TRBD1
length: 18
V: TRBV7-8
J: TRBJ1-1

CDR3: CASSLDRVIDTQYF
DNA: TGTGCCAGCAGTCTGGACAGGGTGATCGATACGCAGTATTTT
size: -
D: TRBD1
length: 14
V: TRBV2
J: TRBJ2-3

CDR3: CASSFAGAREAFF
DNA: TGTGCCAGCAGTTTTGCAGGGGCCCGTGAAGCTTTCTTT
size: -
D: -
length: 13
V: TRBV5-6
J: TRBJ1-1

CDR3: CASGLRLAADTQYF
DNA: TGTGCTAGTGGTCTTAGACTAGCAGCAGATACGCAGTATTTT
size: -
D: TRBD2
length: 14
V: TRBV12-5
J: TRBJ2-3

CDR3: CAWSVGLDQPQHF
DNA: TGTGCCTGGAGTGTAGGGCTGGATCAGCCCCAGCATTTT
size: -
D: -
length: 13
V: TRBV30
J: TRBJ1-5

CDR3: CASSLVRQPYSPLHF
DNA: TGTGCCAGCAGCTTGGTTCGCCAGCCCTATTCACCCCTCCACTTT
size: few
D: -
length: 15
V: TRBV5-6
J: TRBJ1-6

CDR3: CASSSLHWHHQPQHF
DNA: TGTGCCAGCAGTTCGCTACATTGGCATCATCAGCCCCAGCATTTT
size: -
D: -
length: 15
V: TRBV21-1
J: TRBJ1-5

CDR3: CASSRNPGQGFLMNTEAFF
DNA: TGCGCCAGCAGCCGCAATCCTGGACAGGGGTTTCTCATGAACACTGAAGCTTTCTTT
size: few
D: TRBD1
length: 19
V: TRBV4-3
J: TRBJ1-1

CDR3: CAWSVFAEPYTF
DNA: TGTGCCTGGAGTGTATTCGCGGAACCCTACACCTTC
size: -
D: -
length: 12
V: TRBV30
J: TRBJ1-2

CDR3: CASSRVRPRTATNEKLFF
DNA: TGTGCCAGCTCCCGTGTCAGGCCCCGGACAGCAACTAATGAAAAACTGTTTTTT
size: once
D: -
length: 18
V: TRBV18
J: TRBJ1-4

CDR3: CSVWTGEGYTF
DNA: TGCAGCGTTTGGACAGGGGAGGGCTACACCTTC
size: -
D: TRBD1
length: 11
V: TRBV29-1
J: TRBJ1-2

CDR3: CASSLPDSARETQYF
DNA: TGTGCCAGCAGCCTCCCGGACTCGGCGCGAGAGACCCAGTACTTC
size: -
D: -
length: 15
V: TRBV7-9
J: TRBJ2-5

CDR3: CASSPGSISYEQYF
DNA: TGTGCCAGCTCACCGGGAAGCATATCCTACGAGCAGTACTTC
size: -
D: -
length: 14
V: TRBV18
J: TRBJ2-7

CDR3: CASSPQASTDTQYF
DNA: TGCGCCAGCAGCCCCCAGGCAAGCACAGATACGCAGTATTTT
size: -
D: -
length: 14
V: TRBV5-1
J: TRBJ2-3

CDR3: CASRVSRNTGELFF
DNA: TGTGCCAGCAGGGTGAGCAGGAACACCGGGGAGCTGTTTTTT
size: few
D: -
length: 14
V: TRBV6-1
J: TRBJ2-2

CDR3: CAWSDTGGPGNTIYF
DNA: TGTGCCTGGAGTGACACGGGAGGACCTGGAAACACCATATATTTT
size: -
D: -
length: 15
V: TRBV30
J: TRBJ1-3

CDR3: CAISESGQRVPDTQYF
DNA: TGTGCCATCAGTGAGTCGGGACAAAGGGTCCCAGATACGCAGTATTTT
size: -
D: -
length: 16
V: TRBV10-3
J: TRBJ2-3

CDR3: CASSARGYTEAFF
DNA: TGCGCCAGCAGTGCCAGGGGATACACTGAAGCTTTCTTT
size: few
D: -
length: 13
V: TRBV10-1
J: TRBJ1-1

CDR3: CASSLGGTGANVLTF
DNA: TGCGCCAGCAGCTTGGGAGGCACTGGGGCCAACGTCCTGACTTTC
size: -
D: -
length: 15
V: TRBV5-1
J: TRBJ2-6

CDR3: CASSDGGISGETQYF
DNA: TGTGCCAGCAGTGATGGCGGTATATCGGGAGAGACCCAGTACTTC
size: -
D: -
length: 15
V: TRBV2
J: TRBJ2-5

CDR3: CASSHANEKLFF
DNA: TGTGCCAGCAGCCACGCTAATGAAAAACTGTTTTTT
size: -
D: -
length: 12
V: TRBV6-5
J: TRBJ1-4

CDR3: CASSEVYHNTEAFF
DNA: TGTGCCAGCAGTGAAGTGTACCATAACACTGAAGCTTTCTTT
size: few
D: -
length: 14
V: TRBV6-1
J: TRBJ1-1

CDR3: CASSEGLNGELFF
DNA: TGTGCCAGCAGCGAAGGGTTGAACGGGGAGCTGTTTTTT
size: -
D: -
length: 13
V: TRBV7-2
J: TRBJ2-2

CDR3: CATSRDSLLVPANTGELFF
DNA: TGTGCCACCAGCAGAGACTCGCTACTAGTCCCCGCGAACACCGGGGAGCTGTTTTTT
size: few
D: -
length: 19
V: TRBV15
J: TRBJ2-2

CDR3: CASHQRRKGTMNTEAFF
DNA: TGTGCCAGCCACCAACGGAGGAAGGGAACCATGAACACTGAAGCTTTCTTT
size: few
D: -
length: 17
V: TRBV27
J: TRBJ1-1

CDR3: CASSPGLLAAADTQYF
DNA: TGCGCCAGCAGCCCGGGGCTTCTGGCGGCGGCAGATACGCAGTATTTT
size: -
D: -
length: 16
V: TRBV4-3
J: TRBJ2-3

CDR3: CASSSIGGPYEQYF
DNA: TGTGCCAGCAGCTCAATCGGGGGGCCTTACGAGCAGTACTTC
size: -
D: -
length: 14
V: TRBV13
J: TRBJ2-7

CDR3: CASSLQGGLNTEAFF
DNA: TGCGCCAGCAGCTTGCAGGGGGGGTTGAACACTGAAGCTTTCTTT
size: -
D: TRBD1
length: 15
V: TRBV5-1
J: TRBJ1-1

CDR3: CAWILPGVYTGELFF
DNA: TGTGCCTGGATTCTACCGGGGGTATACACCGGGGAGCTGTTTTTT
size: -
D: -
length: 15
V: TRBV30
J: TRBJ2-2

CDR3: CASSSHTAQPQHF
DNA: TGTGCCAGCAGCTCCCATACAGCACAGCCCCAGCATTTT
size: -
D: -
length: 13
V: TRBV7-9
J: TRBJ1-5

CDR3: CASSLSGNTIYF
DNA: TGTGCCAGCAGCTTGAGCGGAAACACCATATATTTT
size: -
D: -
length: 12
V: TRBV7-9
J: TRBJ1-3

CDR3: CASSSGRPYEQYF
DNA: TGCGCCAGCAGCTCGGGACGGCCCTACGAGCAGTACTTC
size: -
D: -
length: 13
V: TRBV4-1
J: TRBJ2-7

CDR3: CASRDQGGASNQPQHF
DNA: TGTGCCAGTAGAGATCAGGGAGGGGCGAGCAATCAGCCCCAGCATTTT
size: -
D: -
length: 16
V: TRBV19
J: TRBJ1-5

CDR3: CASSGRQGGPYNEQFF
DNA: TGCGCCAGCAGCGGTAGACAGGGGGGACCCTACAATGAGCAGTTCTTC
size: -
D: TRBD1
length: 16
V: TRBV5-1
J: TRBJ2-1

CDR3: CASSRMKPPMNTEAFF
DNA: TGTGCCAGCAGCCGCATGAAACCTCCTATGAACACTGAAGCTTTCTTT
size: -
D: -
length: 16
V: TRBV7-8
J: TRBJ1-1

CDR3: CASSQDDRGQATNEKLFF
DNA: TGTGCCAGCAGCCAAGATGACAGGGGGCAAGCAACTAATGAAAAACTGTTTTTT
size: -
D: TRBD1
length: 18
V: TRBV14
J: TRBJ1-4

CDR3: CASLEGTGELFF
DNA: TGTGCCAGTCTGGAGGGGACCGGGGAGCTGTTTTTT
size: -
D: -
length: 12
V: TRBV7-9
J: TRBJ2-2

CDR3: CASRSGTAFFGYGYTF
DNA: TGCGCCAGCAGATCCGGGACAGCCTTTTTTGGCTATGGCTACACCTTC
size: once
D: TRBD1
length: 16
V: TRBV4-1
J: TRBJ1-2

CDR3: CASSSSGTGDEKLFF
DNA: TGCGCCAGCAGCTCCTCCGGGACAGGGGATGAAAAACTGTTTTTT
size: -
D: TRBD1
length: 15
V: TRBV5-1
J: TRBJ1-4

CDR3: CASSLLRLANEQFF
DNA: TGTGCCAGCAGCTTATTACGGCTAGCCAATGAGCAGTTCTTC
size: -
D: -
length: 14
V: TRBV7-8
J: TRBJ2-1

CDR3: CASSIQTGSTEAFF
DNA: TGTGCCAGTAGTATCCAAACAGGGTCCACTGAAGCTTTCTTT
size: -
D: -
length: 14
V: TRBV19
J: TRBJ1-1

CDR3: CASSFGQGNYGYTF
DNA: TGTGCCAGCAGCTTCGGACAGGGGAACTATGGCTACACCTTC
size: -
D: TRBD1
length: 14
V: TRBV7-8
J: TRBJ1-2

CDR3: CASSLRPVEQETQYF
DNA: TGTGCCAGCAGTTTACGTCCGGTAGAACAAGAGACCCAGTACTTC
size: -
D: -
length: 15
V: TRBV27
J: TRBJ2-5

CDR3: CASSLVLKGPNEQFF
DNA: TGTGCCAGCAGCTTAGTACTTAAGGGACCCAATGAGCAGTTCTTC
size: -
D: -
length: 15
V: TRBV7-6
J: TRBJ2-1

CDR3: CASSPRGAPGNTIYF
DNA: TGTGCCAGCAGCCCCCGGGGGGCGCCAGGAAACACCATATATTTT
size: few
D: -
length: 15
V: TRBV9
J: TRBJ1-3